This T cell receptor beta chain originates from a study of cytomegalovirus exposure and HLA in healthy donors. This CDR3 is built from 15 residues. V gave up 0 bases and J gave up 7 bases; unmatched junction bases: 3. Germline V lookup: CDR1 MGHRA, CDR2 YSYEKL. The PCR used 60 Vbeta and 13 Jbeta primers. TCRdb's table, derived via immunoSEQ multiplex PCR, lists solely in-frame clones and lacks some. The sample totals more than 200,000 clones. Sequencing was performed on PBMCs. The receptor comes from a woman younger than 45 in good health and CMV-seropositive. The chain is built from TRBV4-1 and TRBJ1-6, with TRBD1 matching over 7 bases. CDR3 amino acids: CASSQEAGGNSPLHF. The CDR3 nucleotides are TGCGCCAGCAGCCAAGAGGCAGGGGGGAATTCACCCCTCCACTTT.